This T cell receptor beta chain originates from a study of regulatory T cells in long-lasting Graves disease. Time point given: newly diagnosed GD, antithyroid drugs for less than 3 months. Following extraction of RNA from PBMCs, that RNA was used to make the TCR library. The CDR3 totals 15 residues. Germline assignment: CDR1 SGHTA and CDR2 FQGTGA. With V trimmed by 0 bases and J by 8 bases, 6 bases remained unmatched. Assembly of TCR beta libraries relied on iRepertoire HTBI primers together with Arm-PCR of CDR3 regions. TCRdb used MiXCR to reprocess the multiplex PCR reads, holding one entry per CDR3 protein. The sample contains approximately 470,000 distinct CDR3 sequences, 15% to 20% of which appear only once. About this clonotype itself: Its antigen is unknown.

Regarding the study as a whole: Newly diagnosed patients shared around 910 public clonotypes; persistent patients shared under 3,000.

This same sample was also part of a study on T cells in Graves' hyperthyroidism and ophthalmopathy.

The receptor was derived from a man aged 40-50 years with Graves disease. This rearrangement joins TRBV7-3 to TRBJ2-1; 8 positions agree with TRBD1. The input for sequencing was peripheral blood mononuclear cells (PBMCs), taken at new diagnosis, from a patient treated with antithyroid drugs. In nucleotides, the CDR3 is TGTGCCAGCAGCTTAACCCGCAGGGGGCGCGATGAGCAGTTCTTC. It is translated as CASSLTRRGRDEQFF.